This paragraph reports one TCR beta chain. Assay used: immunoSEQ multiplex PCR; TCRdb lists only in-frame clones, some missing. Of over 85,000 clones listed, 90% to 95% are singletons. The record originates from a study of OX40 agonist ivuxolimab in advanced cancers. With 5 bases removed from V and 4 bases from J, the gap between germline ends came to 19 bases. The CDR3 loop spans 16 amino acids. CDR1 is SGHTA and CDR2 is FQGTGA in the germline V gene. This sample comprised CD4+ or CD8+ T cells sorted from blood, obtained in a trial of the OX40 agonist ivuxolimab. The receptor's source is an adult with an advanced solid tumor such as melanoma, head and neck, liver or kidney cancer. This chain joins TRBV7-3 and TRBJ2-3; possibly TRBD2 for D (5 bases). This CDR3 is CASSPLAGGGSDTQYF. The CDR3 bases are TGTGCCAGCAGCCCGCTCGCGGGCGGTGGGTCAGATACGCAGTATTTT.